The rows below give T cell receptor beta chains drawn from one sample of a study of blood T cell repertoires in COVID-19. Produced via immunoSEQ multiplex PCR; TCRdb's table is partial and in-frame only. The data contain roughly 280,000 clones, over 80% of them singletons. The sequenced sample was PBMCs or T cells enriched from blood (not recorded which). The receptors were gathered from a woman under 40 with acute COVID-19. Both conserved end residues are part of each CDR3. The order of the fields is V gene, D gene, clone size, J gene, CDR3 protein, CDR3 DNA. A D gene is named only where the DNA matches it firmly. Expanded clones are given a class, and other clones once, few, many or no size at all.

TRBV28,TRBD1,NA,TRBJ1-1,CASSEDRGLGTEAFF,TGTGCCAGCAGTGAAGACAGGGGGCTAGGCACTGAAGCTTTCTTT
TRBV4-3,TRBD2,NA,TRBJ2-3,CASSLTAGGPDTQYF,TGCGCCAGCAGCCTCACAGCGGGAGGGCCGGATACGCAGTATTTT
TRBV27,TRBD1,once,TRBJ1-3,CASRRTGFGNTIYF,TGTGCCAGCAGGAGGACAGGGTTTGGAAACACCATATATTTT
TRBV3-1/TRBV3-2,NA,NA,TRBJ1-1,CASSTQPGGTEAFF,TGTGCCAGCAGCACTCAGCCCGGAGGCACTGAAGCTTTCTTT
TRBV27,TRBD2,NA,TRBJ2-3,CASTSLAGGGLGQYF,TGTGCCAGCACCTCCTTAGCGGGAGGGGGGCTGGGGCAGTATTTT
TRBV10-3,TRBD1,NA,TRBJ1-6,CAISELGQRSSYNSPLHF,TGTGCCATCAGTGAGTTGGGACAGCGTAGCTCCTATAATTCACCCCTCCACTTT
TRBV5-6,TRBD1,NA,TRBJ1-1,CASSIGQEMNTEAFF,TGTGCCAGCAGCATCGGACAGGAAATGAACACTGAAGCTTTCTTT
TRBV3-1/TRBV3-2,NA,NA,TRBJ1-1,CASSTQTGNTEAFF,TGTGCCAGCAGCACCCAGACAGGGAACACTGAAGCTTTCTTT
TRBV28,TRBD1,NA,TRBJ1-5,CASSLDRGRGQPQHF,TGTGCCAGCAGTTTGGACAGGGGGCGCGGTCAGCCCCAGCATTTT
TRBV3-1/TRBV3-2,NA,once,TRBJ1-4,CASSQTLATNEKLFF,TGTGCCAGCAGCCAGACACTTGCAACTAATGAAAAACTGTTTTTT
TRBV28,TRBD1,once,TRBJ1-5,CASSADRDRGLEPQHF,TGTGCCAGCAGTGCGGACCGGGACAGGGGGCTTGAGCCCCAGCATTTT
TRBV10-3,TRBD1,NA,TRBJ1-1,CAINGQEGTEAFF,TGTGCCATCAACGGACAGGAGGGAACTGAAGCTTTCTTT
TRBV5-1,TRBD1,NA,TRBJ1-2,CASSPGQGSSNYGYTF,TGCGCCAGCAGCCCGGGACAGGGTTCATCTAACTATGGCTACACCTTC
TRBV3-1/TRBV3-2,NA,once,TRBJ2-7,CASSQEGQDYFSYEQYF,TGTGCCAGCAGCCAAGAAGGACAGGACTACTTCTCCTACGAGCAGTACTTC
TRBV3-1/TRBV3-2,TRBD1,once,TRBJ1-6,CASSQGQATNSPLHF,TGTGCCAGCAGCCAGGGACAGGCTACAAATTCACCCCTCCACTTT
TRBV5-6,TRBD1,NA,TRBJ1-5,CASSQGGFSNQPQHF,TGTGCCAGCAGCCAGGGGGGATTTAGCAATCAGCCCCAGCATTTT
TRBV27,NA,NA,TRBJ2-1,CASRLGSYNEQFF,TGTGCCAGCCGACTTGGGTCCTACAATGAGCAGTTCTTC
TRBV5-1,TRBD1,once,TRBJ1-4,CASSGTGNPTNEKLFF,TGCGCCAGCAGCGGGACAGGGAATCCAACTAATGAAAAACTGTTTTTT
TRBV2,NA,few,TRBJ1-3,CASSLQGPSGNTIYF,TGTGCCAGCAGTTTACAGGGCCCCTCTGGAAACACCATATATTTT
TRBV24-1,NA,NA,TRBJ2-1,CATSDSNSRRLAGSYNEQFF,TGTGCCACCAGTGATTCGAACTCACGCCGGCTAGCCGGATCCTACAATGAGCAGTTCTTC
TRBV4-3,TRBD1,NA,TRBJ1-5,CASSQDGTGNQPQHF,TGCGCCAGCAGCCAAGATGGGACAGGGAATCAGCCCCAGCATTTT
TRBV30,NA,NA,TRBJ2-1,CAWRLNYNEQFF,TGTGCCTGGAGACTTAACTACAATGAGCAGTTCTTC
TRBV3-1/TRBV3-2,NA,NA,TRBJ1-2,CASSQEGGISYTF,TGTGCCAGCAGCCAAGAAGGGGGTATCAGCTACACCTTC
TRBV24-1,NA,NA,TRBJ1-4,CATSAGDNEKLFF,TGTGCCACCAGTGCGGGGGATAATGAAAAACTGTTTTTT
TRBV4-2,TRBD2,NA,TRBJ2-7,CASSQDLETSGIVEQYF,TGTGCCAGCAGCCAAGATCTAGAGACTAGCGGGATCGTAGAGCAGTACTTC
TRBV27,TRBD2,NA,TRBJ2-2,CASSLRDTSGTGELFF,TGTGCCAGCAGTTTAAGGGATACTAGCGGGACCGGGGAGCTGTTTTTT
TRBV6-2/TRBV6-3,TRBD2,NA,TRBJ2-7,CASSYGLLGLGEVGEQYF,TGTGCCAGCAGTTACGGACTGTTAGGACTAGGGGAGGTTGGCGAGCAGTACTTC
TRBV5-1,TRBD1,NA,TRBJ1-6,CASSSDWTGGDSPLHF,TGCGCCAGCAGCTCTGACTGGACAGGGGGCGATTCACCCCTCCACTTT
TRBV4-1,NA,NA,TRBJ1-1,CASSQPTQRTEAFF,TGCGCCAGCAGCCAACCTACACAGCGGACTGAAGCTTTCTTT
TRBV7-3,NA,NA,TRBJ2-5,CASSPDSREETQYF,TGTGCCAGCAGCCCGGACAGCCGGGAAGAGACCCAGTACTTC
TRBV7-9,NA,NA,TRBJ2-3,CASTHRREPADTQYF,TGTGCCAGCACCCACCGACGGGAGCCCGCAGATACGCAGTATTTT
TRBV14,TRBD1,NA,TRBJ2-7,CASSQMGQGHEQYF,TGTGCCAGCAGCCAGATGGGACAGGGTCACGAGCAGTACTTC
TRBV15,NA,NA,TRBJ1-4,CATSRRGVVRGSGEKLFF,TGTGCCACCAGCAGACGGGGAGTCGTAAGGGGGTCCGGTGAAAAACTGTTTTTT
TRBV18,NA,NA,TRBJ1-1,CASSPPGLRRKAFF,TGTGCCAGCTCACCACCGGGACTCCGAAGGAAAGCTTTCTTT
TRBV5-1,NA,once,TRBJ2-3,CASSLVAESTDTQYF,TGCGCCAGCAGCTTGGTAGCCGAGAGCACAGATACGCAGTATTTT
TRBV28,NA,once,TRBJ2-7,CASSFQRQISYEQYF,TGTGCCAGCAGTTTTCAAAGACAGATATCCTACGAGCAGTACTTC
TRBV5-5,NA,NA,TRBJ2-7,CASSLFQGGDEQYF,TGTGCCAGCAGCTTGTTCCAGGGAGGTGACGAGCAGTACTTC
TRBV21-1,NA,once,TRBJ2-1,CASSPGGVVYNEQFF,TGTGCCAGCAGTCCCGGGGGAGTTGTTTACAATGAGCAGTTCTTC
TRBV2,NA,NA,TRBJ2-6,CASSELGTGANVLTF,TGTGCCAGCAGTGAACTCGGGACTGGGGCCAACGTCCTGACTTTC
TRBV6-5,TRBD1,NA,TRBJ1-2,CASSYSGGQGNYGYTF,TGTGCCAGCAGTTACTCAGGGGGACAGGGGAACTATGGCTACACCTTC
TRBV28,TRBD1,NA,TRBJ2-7,CATLRDRGLYEQYF,TGTGCCACCCTAAGGGACAGGGGGCTATACGAGCAGTACTTC
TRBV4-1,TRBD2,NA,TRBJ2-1,CASSQDRAGAYNEQFF,TGCGCCAGCAGCCAAGATAGGGCGGGAGCTTACAATGAGCAGTTCTTC
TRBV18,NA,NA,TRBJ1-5,CASSPGNQASSNQPQHF,TGTGCCAGCTCACCAGGCAACCAGGCGTCTAGCAATCAGCCCCAGCATTTT
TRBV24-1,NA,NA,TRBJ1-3,CATSATQGKAGNTIYF,TGTGCCACCAGTGCCACACAGGGAAAAGCTGGAAACACCATATATTTT
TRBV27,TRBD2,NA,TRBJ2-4,CASRPKREGNIQYF,TGTGCCAGCAGACCCAAGCGGGAGGGAAACATTCAGTACTTC
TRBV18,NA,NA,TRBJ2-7,CASSLPNRDKLFHEQYF,TGTGCCAGCTCGCTCCCTAACCGGGACAAGCTATTCCACGAGCAGTACTTC
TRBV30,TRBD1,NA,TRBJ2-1,CAWAGTGKNYNEQFF,TGTGCCTGGGCGGGGACAGGGAAAAATTACAATGAGCAGTTCTTC
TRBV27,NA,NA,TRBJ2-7,CASSFRTGTYEQYF,TGTGCCAGCAGTTTCCGGACGGGGACCTACGAGCAGTACTTC
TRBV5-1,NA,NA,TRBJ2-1,CASSLGPSNEQFF,TGCGCCAGCAGCTTGGGGCCCTCCAATGAGCAGTTCTTC
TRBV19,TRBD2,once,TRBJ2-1,CASSIGPGTSGSDEQFF,TGTGCCAGTAGTATAGGCCCCGGGACTAGCGGGAGTGATGAGCAGTTCTTC
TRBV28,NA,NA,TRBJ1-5,CASSYPGTSNQPQHF,TGTGCCAGCAGTTACCCCGGGACAAGCAATCAGCCCCAGCATTTT
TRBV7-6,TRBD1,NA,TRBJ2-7,CASSQGQGISEQYF,TGTGCCAGCAGTCAGGGACAGGGCATCTCCGAGCAGTACTTC
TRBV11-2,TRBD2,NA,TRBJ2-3,CASSASGTSFTDTQYF,TGTGCCAGCAGCGCCTCCGGGACTAGCTTCACAGATACGCAGTATTTT
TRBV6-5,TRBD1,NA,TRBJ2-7,CASSYQGDSYEQYF,TGTGCCAGCAGTTACCAGGGGGACTCCTACGAGCAGTACTTC
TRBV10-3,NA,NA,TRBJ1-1,CAISESDGRNTEAFF,TGTGCCATCAGTGAGTCAGATGGGAGGAACACTGAAGCTTTCTTT
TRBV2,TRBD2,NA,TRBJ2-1,CASSGGGSTGYNEQFF,TGTGCCAGCAGTGGGGGGGGGTCGACGGGTTACAATGAGCAGTTCTTC
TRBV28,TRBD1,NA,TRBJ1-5,CASRRRQGGQPQHF,TGTGCCAGCAGGCGTCGACAGGGGGGCCAGCCCCAGCATTTT
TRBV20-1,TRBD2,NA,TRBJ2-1,CSASRTRLADNEQFF,TGCAGTGCTAGTCGAACACGACTAGCGGACAATGAGCAGTTCTTC
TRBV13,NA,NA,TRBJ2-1,CASSLDGGPDNEQFF,TGTGCCAGCAGCTTAGACGGAGGGCCGGACAATGAGCAGTTCTTC
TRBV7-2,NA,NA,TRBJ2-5,CASRTGIGETQYF,TGTGCCAGCAGGACGGGGATTGGAGAGACCCAGTACTTC